This T cell receptor beta chain appears in the sequencing data of a study of shared clonotypes between healthy human individuals. Measured with immunoSEQ multiplex PCR; TCRdb has only the in-frame clones, and not every one. The table shows over a million clones, with approximately 80% occurring only once. CDR3 size: 15 residues. The V gene end was trimmed by 8 bases and the J gene end by 0 bases; junction bases not matched to a gene: 9. Germline CDR1 and CDR2: SNHLY and FYNNEI. The V and J genes are TRBV2 and TRBJ1-1; 7 nucleotides line up with TRBD1. The specimen sequenced was memory CD4+ T cells from PBMCs. Subset: CD45RA-negative fraction. This TCR was recovered from a man between 18 and 29 years old in good health. Some clones in this sample may be carry-over from other donors' samples. The CDR3 here is CASSYRGLMNTEAFF. The CDR3 DNA is TGTGCCAGCTCTTACAGGGGACTTATGAACACTGAAGCTTTCTTT.